A selection of T cell receptor beta chains follows, all from one sample in a study of blood T cells in healthy people across ages. Each CDR3 protein gets one entry after TCRdb re-called the 5' RACE reads with MiXCR. Of roughly 930,000 distinct CDR3 sequences in the sample, about 44% were seen once. The source material was blood. The source is a man aged 30-40 years in good health. The CDR3 runs from the conserved cysteine through the conserved F or W. Each record gives: V gene, J gene, clone size, CDR3 protein. Clone size is stated in some rows and not others, as once, few, many or a class when expanded.

V gene: TRBV9
J gene: TRBJ2-7
clone size: few
CDR3 protein: CASSAETTGLGQYF

V gene: TRBV29-1
J gene: TRBJ2-3
clone size: NA
CDR3 protein: CSVADPFAGGIRDTQYF

V gene: TRBV25-1
J gene: NA
clone size: NA
CDR3 protein: CASSVEGWGTSSYEQYF

V gene: TRBV28
J gene: TRBJ2-1
clone size: NA
CDR3 protein: CASSSGQRETQFF

V gene: TRBV6-2/TRBV6-3
J gene: TRBJ1-5
clone size: many
CDR3 protein: CASSISLRDQPQHF

V gene: TRBV5-1
J gene: TRBJ2-1
clone size: few
CDR3 protein: CASSFTQANYNEQFF

V gene: TRBV4-1
J gene: TRBJ2-1
clone size: few
CDR3 protein: CASSQEGPPSTYEQFF

V gene: TRBV9
J gene: TRBJ2-1
clone size: NA
CDR3 protein: CASRPDPGTGFAYNEQFF

V gene: TRBV10-3
J gene: TRBJ2-7
clone size: NA
CDR3 protein: CAIRGAQLREQYF

V gene: TRBV20-1
J gene: TRBJ1-4
clone size: NA
CDR3 protein: CSSEDRLGEKLFF

V gene: TRBV15
J gene: TRBJ2-1
clone size: few
CDR3 protein: CATSRDLAEGNEQFF

V gene: TRBV12-3/TRBV12-4
J gene: TRBJ1-1
clone size: NA
CDR3 protein: CASSTDRASGFF

V gene: TRBV29-1
J gene: TRBJ2-3
clone size: NA
CDR3 protein: CSVGMRQGSGDTQYF

V gene: TRBV29-1
J gene: TRBJ1-1
clone size: few
CDR3 protein: CSVVGEWPEAFF

V gene: TRBV27
J gene: NA
clone size: NA
CDR3 protein: CASSLSIGTGKNIQYF

V gene: TRBV4-1
J gene: TRBJ2-2
clone size: NA
CDR3 protein: CATSGVEDTGELFF

V gene: TRBV5-1
J gene: TRBJ2-1
clone size: NA
CDR3 protein: CASSLLAGVQSSPNEQFF

V gene: TRBV6-1
J gene: TRBJ2-4
clone size: NA
CDR3 protein: CTSRGTGGLDIQYF

V gene: TRBV7-9
J gene: TRBJ2-5
clone size: NA
CDR3 protein: CASSFSTGLQETQYF

V gene: TRBV28
J gene: TRBJ2-5
clone size: few
CDR3 protein: CASRPLTQGSGEQYF

V gene: TRBV7-6
J gene: TRBJ2-1
clone size: NA
CDR3 protein: CASSPSTSGGAAIYEQFF

V gene: TRBV6-1
J gene: TRBJ1-3
clone size: NA
CDR3 protein: CASSEAAGRISGNTIYF

V gene: TRBV7-8
J gene: TRBJ2-7
clone size: NA
CDR3 protein: CVSSLAPAGAQYEQYF

V gene: TRBV6-2/TRBV6-3
J gene: TRBJ2-1
clone size: few
CDR3 protein: CASSYRDRVSNEQFF

V gene: TRBV7-2
J gene: NA
clone size: NA
CDR3 protein: CASSLGVGSKGTQYF

V gene: TRBV24-1
J gene: TRBJ1-1
clone size: NA
CDR3 protein: CATSAPTGPEAFF

V gene: TRBV5-4
J gene: TRBJ1-1
clone size: medium-sized
CDR3 protein: CASSLNGEAFF